This section outlines one TCR beta chain sequence together with its context. This entry belongs to a study of blood T cell repertoires in COVID-19. Sequencing used immunoSEQ multiplex PCR; TCRdb keeps in-frame clones, though not all of them. The sample has some 300,000 clones, 90% seen once. The CDR3 runs 14 residues. CDR1 and CDR2 (germline): MGHDK, SYGVNS. V was shortened by 1 base and J by 3 bases, with 6 bases between the two germline ends. The chain joins TRBV25-1 to TRBJ2-2; tentatively, D is TRBD1 (5 bases). The source of this sequence is a woman younger than 35 with acute COVID-19. The sequencing sample was made of PBMCs or T cells enriched from blood (not recorded which). CDR3 protein: CASSEFRDTGELFF. The CDR3 DNA reads TGTGCCAGCAGTGAATTCAGGGACACCGGGGAGCTGTTTTTT.